A selection of T cell receptor beta chains follows, all from one sample in a study of CD8+ T cells in alopecia areata. Sequencing used immunoSEQ multiplex PCR; TCRdb keeps in-frame clones, though not all of them. In the table there are some 220,000 clones, about 50% of which are singletons. The specimen comprised CD4+ T cells sorted from blood, sampled at week 4, from a patient treated with tofacitinib. These receptors were taken from a human donor with alopecia areata. Both conserved end residues are part of each CDR3. A D gene is named only where the DNA matches it firmly. Size values are once, few and many counts, or a class for expanded clones, and some rows have none.

len	v_gene	abundance	d_gene	j_gene	CDR3aa	CDR3nt
13	TRBV18	NA	NA	TRBJ1-4	CASSPGRGEKLFF	TGTGCCAGCTCACCAGGGCGGGGAGAAAAACTGTTTTTT
13	TRBV29-1	NA	TRBD1	TRBJ1-2	CSVEVRTGNGYTF	TGCAGCGTTGAAGTGAGGACAGGGAATGGCTACACCTTC
15	TRBV6-6	NA	NA	TRBJ1-6	CATRRAGGYGSPLHF	TGTGCCACCAGACGGGCGGGGGGCTATGGTTCACCCCTCCACTTT
12	TRBV6-5	NA	NA	TRBJ2-7	CASSGVGGEQYF	TGTGCCAGCAGTGGGGTTGGTGGCGAGCAGTACTTC
14	TRBV30	NA	NA	TRBJ1-2	CAWSPRKLAYGYTF	TGTGCCTGGAGTCCCAGGAAATTAGCTTATGGCTACACCTTC
11	TRBV29-1	few	NA	TRBJ1-2	CSVAGGHGYTF	TGCAGCGTTGCGGGGGGACATGGCTACACCTTC
15	TRBV30	NA	TRBD1	TRBJ2-3	CAGHRGGAKSDTQYF	TGTGCCGGGCACAGGGGTGGTGCGAAATCAGATACGCAGTATTTT
15	TRBV29-1	NA	NA	TRBJ2-3	CSVRRTPQSTDTQYF	TGCAGCGTCCGACGGACTCCTCAAAGCACAGATACGCAGTATTTT
13	TRBV25-1	once	NA	TRBJ1-1	CASSATGNTEAFF	TGTGCCAGCAGTGCTACAGGGAACACTGAAGCTTTCTTT
15	TRBV6-5	NA	NA	TRBJ1-1	CASSRSGQNAPEAFF	TGTGCCAGCAGTAGATCGGGACAAAATGCCCCGGAAGCTTTCTTT
15	TRBV2	NA	TRBD1	TRBJ1-6	CASREITGDNSPLHF	TGTGCCAGCAGAGAGATAACAGGGGACAATTCACCCCTCCACTTT
14	TRBV11-2	few	TRBD2	TRBJ2-1	CASSPGLAGEEQFF	TGTGCCAGCAGCCCGGGACTAGCGGGGGAGGAGCAGTTCTTC
14	TRBV4-3	NA	NA	TRBJ2-6	CASSQDSGANVLTF	TGCGCCAGCAGCCAGGACTCTGGGGCCAACGTCCTGACTTTC
16	TRBV12-2	few	NA	TRBJ2-7	CASRPMGLAECYEQYF	TGTGCAAGTCGCCCAATGGGACTAGCGGAATGCTACGAGCAGTACTTC
15	TRBV12-5	NA	TRBD1	TRBJ1-5	CASGLGQGQDQPQHF	TGTGCTAGTGGTCTGGGACAGGGGCAAGATCAGCCCCAGCATTTT
12	TRBV29-1	NA	NA	TRBJ2-1	CSVDRGPNEQFF	TGCAGCGTTGATCGGGGGCCCAATGAGCAGTTCTTC
14	TRBV27	NA	NA	TRBJ1-6	CASSLRTPNSPLHF	TGTGCCAGCAGTTTAAGGACACCTAATTCACCCCTCCACTTT
14	TRBV10-3	NA	NA	TRBJ1-2	CAITPSSSDYGYTF	TGTGCCATCACGCCATCGTCGTCGGACTATGGCTACACCTTC
13	TRBV10-3	few	TRBD1	TRBJ2-7	CAIGDRGHLEQYF	TGTGCCATCGGTGACAGGGGACACCTCGAGCAGTACTTC
15	TRBV11-2	NA	NA	TRBJ2-1	CASSFRAGPNNEQFF	TGTGCCAGCAGCTTTCGGGCGGGGCCCAACAATGAGCAGTTCTTC
12	TRBV29-1	few	TRBD1	TRBJ2-7	CSARQGIHEQYF	TGCAGCGCCAGACAGGGCATCCACGAGCAGTACTTC
12	TRBV29-1	few	NA	TRBJ2-1	CSVGGSYNEQFF	TGCAGCGTCGGAGGCTCCTACAATGAGCAGTTCTTC
11	TRBV18	once	NA	TRBJ2-7	CASSKGYEQYF	TGTGCCAGCTCAAAAGGTTACGAGCAGTACTTC
14	TRBV27	NA	TRBD1	TRBJ2-7	CASQPPGQVYEQYF	TGTGCCAGCCAGCCCCCGGGACAGGTATACGAGCAGTACTTC
14	TRBV2	many	NA	TRBJ1-5	CASNGLVNNQPQHF	TGTGCCAGCAACGGGCTCGTGAACAATCAGCCCCAGCATTTT
14	TRBV29-1	few	NA	TRBJ1-1	CSVEVQGRSTEAFF	TGCAGCGTTGAAGTCCAGGGGCGAAGCACTGAAGCTTTCTTT
14	TRBV5-5	few	NA	TRBJ2-7	CASSGGEINYEQYF	TGTGCCAGCAGTGGGGGCGAAATCAACTACGAGCAGTACTTC
13	TRBV13	few	NA	TRBJ2-4	CASSSGPTDIQYF	TGTGCCAGCAGCTCGGGCCCAACGGACATTCAGTACTTC
15	TRBV27	NA	TRBD2	TRBJ2-2	CASSPAGLASGELFF	TGTGCCAGCAGTCCCGCGGGACTAGCGTCCGGGGAGCTGTTTTTT
14	TRBV4-3	NA	NA	TRBJ1-2	CASSQESVVGGYTF	TGCGCCAGCAGCCAAGAGTCGGTAGTGGGTGGCTACACCTTC
14	TRBV15	NA	NA	TRBJ1-2	CATSREGSPDGYTF	TGTGCCACCAGCAGAGAAGGAAGCCCAGATGGCTACACCTTC
14	TRBV5-6	NA	TRBD1	TRBJ1-2	CASFPTGKSYGYTF	TGTGCCAGCTTCCCGACAGGGAAGAGCTATGGCTACACCTTC
15	TRBV7-3	few	NA	TRBJ2-2	CASSFSGANTGELFF	TGTGCCAGCAGCTTTAGCGGCGCGAACACCGGGGAGCTGTTTTTT
13	TRBV29-1	few	NA	TRBJ2-2	CSARWQNTGELFF	TGCAGCGCACGGTGGCAGAACACCGGGGAGCTGTTTTTT
14	TRBV2	NA	TRBD1	TRBJ1-6	CASRVDRGPSPLHF	TGTGCCAGCAGGGTTGACAGGGGTCCCTCACCCCTCCACTTT
13	TRBV30	NA	NA	TRBJ2-1	CAWSRGLPNEQFF	TGTGCCTGGAGTAGGGGCCTGCCCAATGAGCAGTTCTTC
12	TRBV29-1	NA	NA	TRBJ2-3	CSVGRETDTQYF	TGCAGCGTTGGTAGGGAGACAGATACGCAGTATTTT
13	TRBV30	NA	NA	TRBJ1-2	CAWSGQGNYGYTF	TGTGCCTGGAGTGGCCAGGGAAACTATGGCTACACCTTC
16	TRBV5-1	NA	TRBD1	TRBJ1-5	CASSPTTGAPNQPQHF	TGCGCCAGCAGCCCTACTACAGGGGCCCCCAATCAGCCCCAGCATTTT
16	TRBV14	NA	NA	TRBJ2-3	CASSQDAQRPGDTQYF	TGTGCCAGCAGCCAAGATGCCCAGCGGCCCGGGGATACGCAGTATTTT
13	TRBV5-1	NA	TRBD1	TRBJ1-1	CASSLVQGAEAFF	TGCGCCAGCAGCTTGGTCCAGGGGGCTGAAGCTTTCTTT
13	TRBV4-3	NA	NA	TRBJ1-2	CASSQARGEGYTF	TGCGCCAGCAGCCAAGCCAGGGGAGAGGGGTACACCTTC
17	TRBV4-1	NA	TRBD1	TRBJ2-2	CANTLAVQGANTGELFF	TGCGCCAACACCCTGGCGGTACAGGGGGCGAACACCGGGGAGCTGTTTTTT
15	TRBV5-6	NA	NA	TRBJ2-1	CASSLWGSSYNEQFF	TGTGCCAGCAGCTTGTGGGGGAGCTCCTACAATGAGCAGTTCTTC
15	TRBV14	NA	NA	TRBJ1-4	CASSQDLMRREKLFF	TGTGCCAGCAGCCAAGATCTTATGCGAAGGGAAAAACTGTTTTTT
16	TRBV7-3	few	TRBD2	TRBJ2-3	CASSRTSGGGTDTQYF	TGTGCCAGCAGCCGGACTAGCGGGGGGGGCACAGATACGCAGTATTTT
14	TRBV2	NA	TRBD1	TRBJ1-5	CASASGQGNQPQHF	TGTGCCAGCGCCTCGGGACAGGGAAATCAGCCCCAGCATTTT
13	TRBV27	NA	NA	TRBJ1-1	CASSFMTNTEAFF	TGTGCCAGCAGTTTCATGACGAACACTGAAGCTTTCTTT
15	TRBV19	NA	TRBD2	TRBJ2-5	CASSEGLAVQAAQYF	TGTGCCAGTAGTGAAGGACTAGCGGTACAAGCAGCCCAGTACTTC
15	TRBV5-4	NA	NA	TRBJ1-4	CASSLGRRSNEKLFF	TGTGCCAGCAGCTTGGGCCGCAGGTCTAATGAAAAACTGTTTTTT
13	TRBV14	few	NA	TRBJ1-6	CASSPFPNSPLHF	TGTGCCAGCAGCCCCTTCCCCAATTCACCCCTCCACTTT
13	TRBV7-9	few	NA	TRBJ1-2	CASSPSGGGGYTF	TGTGCCAGCAGCCCAAGCGGCGGGGGAGGCTACACCTTC
12	TRBV29-1	NA	NA	TRBJ2-3	CSVRKGTDTQYF	TGCAGCGTTAGAAAAGGCACAGATACGCAGTATTTT
13	TRBV29-1	NA	NA	TRBJ2-3	CSVEGGGPSTQYF	TGCAGCGTTGAAGGCGGCGGCCCTAGTACGCAGTATTTT